The clone carrying this TCR beta chain was found once. Germline values: CDR1 MNHNY, CDR2 SVGAGI (reference sequence). The CDR3 sequence is 14 residues long. V was trimmed by 4 bases and J by 4 bases, leaving 12 bases between them. This record comes from a study of blood T cell repertoires in COVID-19. Study context: Whether acute or convalescent, the COVID-19 samples came from the United States, Italy and Spain. The analysed material was cDNA or gDNA that came from T cells, B-cell-depleted T cells, or PBMCs.

Seattle's enrolled individuals joined amid active infection and were then monitored longitudinally. Per the original data handling: By means of reference gene primer amplification, nucleated cell counts were estimated. Sequencing used immunoSEQ multiplex PCR; TCRdb keeps in-frame clones, though not all of them. V and J calls and clone size are copied from that table; D and trimming were computed from the DNA. The table includes around 340,000 clones, 75% to 90% detected once. The V gene is TRBV6-6, the J gene TRBJ2-3; D is possibly TRBD1 (7 bases). The sequencing sample was made of peripheral blood. The sequence was collected from a woman aged 55 to 70 with COVID-19, enrolled during active disease. CDR3 coding DNA: TGTGCCAGCAGTTCAGGGGGGCCCCCAGATACGCAGTATTTT. This gives the protein CASSSGGPPDTQYF.